These 16 T cell receptor beta chains share one sample of origin, sequenced in a study of blood T cell repertoires in COVID-19. Profiling relied on immunoSEQ multiplex PCR, and the TCRdb table lists in-frame clones only, not all of them. The data contain more than 20,000 clones, 88% of them singletons. What was sequenced was peripheral blood. These TCRs come from a man between 65 and 85 years old with acute or convalescent COVID-19.

The chain links TRBV7-2 to TRBJ1-3; D remains unclear. The CDR3 has 16 residues. V dropped 2 bases and J dropped 0 bases, with 11 bases sitting between them. Per germline, CDR1 SGHTA and CDR2 FQGNSA. This chain's CDR3 is CASSLMPPSSGNTIYF. CDR3 in DNA: TGTGCCAGCAGCTTAATGCCCCCGAGCTCTGGAAACACCATATATTTT. The whole variable domain, remainder taken from reference TRBV7-2 and TRBJ1-3, is GAGVSQSPSNKVTEKGKDVELRCDPISGHTALYWYRQSLGQGLEFLIYFQGNSAPDKSGLPSDRFSAERTGGSVSTLTIQRTQQEDSAVYLCASSLMPPSSGNTIYFGEGSWLTVV.

This clone appeared a few times. V and J are TRBV4-3 and TRBJ1-2; 9 nucleotides match TRBD1. The CDR3 contains 15 residues. Germline CDR1 and CDR2: LGHNA and YSLEER. V lost 0 bases, J lost 5 bases, and 4 bases stayed unmatched. CDR3 coding DNA: TGCGCCAGCAGCCAAGAATTACAGGGGGCGTATGGCTACACCTTC. It specifies CASSQELQGAYGYTF.

The chain uses TRBV14 and TRBJ2-1; TRBD1 matches at 7 bases. Trimming at V came to 3 bases and at J to 2 bases, leaving 7 bases not matched to a gene. The CDR3 has 16 residues. Germline V lookup: CDR1 SGHDN, CDR2 FVKESK. CDR3 DNA: TGTGCCAGCAGCCACCTGGACAGGAGTACCTACAATGAGCAGTTCTTC. Protein: CASSHLDRSTYNEQFF.

The chain combines TRBV11-1 with TRBJ1-1; D remains unclear. The CDR3 is 14 residues long. Looked up from germline, CDR1 is SGHAT and CDR2 is FQDESV (reference sequence). Trimming removed 5 bases at V and 1 base at J, with 11 bases between. CDR3 amino acids: CASSPGRENTEAFF. CDR3 nucleotides: TGTGCCAGCAGCCCCGGACGGGAGAACACTGAAGCTTTCTTT.

This sequence joins TRBV6-1 and TRBJ2-3, with 12 bases fitting TRBD2. Trimming removed 2 bases from V and 1 base from J; junction bases left unmatched: 13. This CDR3 comprises 20 residues. From germline, CDR1 is MNHNS and CDR2 SASEGT. The CDR3 region is CASSEISGLAGGSGTDTQYF. Written as DNA, the CDR3 is TGTGCCAGCAGTGAAATTTCCGGGCTAGCGGGAGGGTCGGGCACAGATACGCAGTATTTT.

V and J are TRBV25-1 and TRBJ1-6; 9 bases agree with TRBD1. V was clipped by 4 bases and J by 14 bases; unmatched bases: 9. This CDR3 is 14 amino acids long. Germline V gene data show CDR1 as MGHDK and CDR2 as SYGVNS. The CDR3 protein is CASSGTGELEALHF. The CDR3 DNA sequence: TGTGCCAGCAGTGGGACAGGGGAGCTTGAGGCCCTCCACTTT.

This chain joins TRBV9 and TRBJ1-1; D unclear. Trimming cost V 0 bases and J 0 bases, with 6 bases left between them. Germline V gene data show CDR1 as SGDLS and CDR2 as YYNGEE. The CDR3 totals 14 residues. The chain's CDR3 is CASSVATVNTEAFF. CDR3 nucleotides: TGTGCCAGCAGCGTAGCTACAGTGAACACTGAAGCTTTCTTT.

The chain combines TRBV5-6 with TRBJ1-4, with D hard to call. Deletions cut 0 bases from V and 0 bases from J, with 12 bases between. Germline assignment: CDR1 SGHDT and CDR2 YYEEEE. The CDR3 sequence is 17 residues long. This chain's CDR3 is CASSLGDYGATNEKLFF. In DNA form, the CDR3 reads TGTGCCAGCAGCTTGGGAGACTATGGTGCAACTAATGAAAAACTGTTTTTT. Supplemented by reference TRBV5-6 and TRBJ1-4, the full variable domain reads DAGVTQSPTHLIKTRGQQVTLRCSPKSGHDTVSWYQQALGQGPQFIFQYYEEEERQRGNFPDRFSGHQFPNYSSELNVNALLLGDSALYLCASSLGDYGATNEKLFFGSGTQLSVL.

This chain connects TRBV19 to TRBJ1-1; 8 positions agree with TRBD1. The CDR3 has 15 amino acids. Trimming cost V 3 bases and J 1 base; bases outside gene matches: 4. CDR1 LNHDA and CDR2 SQIVND come from the germline V gene (reference sequence). CDR3 sequence (DNA): TGTGCCAGTAGTATTATAGGACAGGGGAACACTGAAGCTTTCTTT. It is translated as CASSIIGQGNTEAFF.

The chain employs TRBV18 and TRBJ2-3; TRBD1 might be the D (7 bases). Per germline, CDR1 KGHSH and CDR2 LQKENI. The CDR3 is made up of 15 amino acids. This chain's CDR3 is CAYNRRGPSTDTQYF. DNA for the CDR3: TGTGCTTATAACCGGAGGGGGCCGAGCACAGATACGCAGTATTTT.

This clone was picked up a small number of times. V gene TRBV14 combines with J gene TRBJ1-1; D may be TRBD1 (5 bases). V was trimmed by 1 base and J by 4 bases, leaving 10 bases between them. Germline-derived CDR1 and CDR2 are SGHDN and FVKESK. The CDR3 spans 14 residues. The CDR3 spells CASSQVGGGTEAFF. CDR3 DNA sequence: TGTGCCAGCAGCCAAGTTGGGGGGGGCACTGAAGCTTTCTTT.

This clone was detected only once. This CDR3 is CATSDLLVREGLGDEQFF. The CDR3 nucleotides read TGTGCCACCAGTGATTTGCTAGTCCGGGAGGGCCTCGGGGATGAGCAGTTCTTC. The chain has TRBV24-1 and TRBJ2-1, with 8 positions matching TRBD2. V shed 0 bases, J shed 8 bases, and the junction held 14 bases outside the gene matches. Germline V gene data show CDR1 as KGHDR and CDR2 as SFDVKD. CDR3 length: 18 amino acids.

This sequence joins TRBV2 and TRBJ1-2, with 8 positions matching TRBD1. V was clipped by 5 bases and J by 3 bases; unmatched bases: 5. CDR1 SNHLY and CDR2 FYNNEI come from the germline V gene. CDR3 length: 14 amino acids. CDR3 amino acids: CASSRGGQDYGYTF. CDR3 DNA: TGTGCCAGCAGTCGAGGGGGACAGGACTATGGCTACACCTTC.

The V call is TRBV28, the J call TRBJ2-7, with a tentative D call TRBD1 (6 bases). V lost 5 bases and J 6 bases, leaving 14 bases between the germline ends. Germline lookup yields CDR1 MDHEN and CDR2 SYDVKM. This CDR3 has 13 residues. CDR3 protein: CASSTGFPSEQYF. The CDR3 DNA is TGTGCCAGCAGTACAGGGTTCCCCTCCGAGCAGTACTTC.

The rearrangement links TRBV18 to TRBJ2-2; TRBD1 matches 10 bases. Trimming took 5 bases from V and 6 from J; bases not matched to a gene: 12. CDR1 and CDR2 from the germline V gene are KGHSH and LQKENI. The CDR3 consists of 17 residues. The CDR3 sequence is CASSSTGTGVESGELFF. Here the CDR3 DNA reads TGTGCCAGCTCATCTACCGGGACAGGGGTTGAATCCGGGGAGCTGTTTTTT.

V usage is TRBV28 and J usage is TRBJ1-5, with TRBD1 matching 7 bases. Unmatched junction bases numbered 9, after V lost 6 bases and J lost 7 bases. The CDR3 runs 14 residues. Germline V gives CDR1 MDHEN, CDR2 SYDVKM. CDR3 sequence: CASRPTGEWQPQHF. CDR3 in DNA: TGTGCCAGCAGACCTACAGGGGAATGGCAGCCCCAGCATTTT. Combining the CDR3 with reference TRBV28 and TRBJ1-5 gives the whole variable domain DVKVTQSSRYLVKRTGEKVFLECVQDMDHENMFWYRQDPGLGLRLIYFSYDVKMKEKGDIPEGYSVSREKKERFSLILESASTNQTSMYLCASRPTGEWQPQHFGDGTRLSIL.